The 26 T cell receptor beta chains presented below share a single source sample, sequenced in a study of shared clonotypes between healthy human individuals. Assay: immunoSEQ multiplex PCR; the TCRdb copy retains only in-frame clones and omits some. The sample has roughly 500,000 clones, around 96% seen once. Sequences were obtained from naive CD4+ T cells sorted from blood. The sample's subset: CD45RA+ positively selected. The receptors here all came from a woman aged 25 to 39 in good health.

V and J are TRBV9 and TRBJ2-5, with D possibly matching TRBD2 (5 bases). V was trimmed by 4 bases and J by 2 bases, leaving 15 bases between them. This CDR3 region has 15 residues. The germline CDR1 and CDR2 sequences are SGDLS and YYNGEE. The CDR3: CASSFQVGVQETQYF. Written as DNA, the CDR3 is TGTGCCAGCAGCTTCCAGGTCGGGGTTCAAGAGACCCAGTACTTC. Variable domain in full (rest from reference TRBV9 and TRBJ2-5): DSGVTQTPKHLITATGQRVTLRCSPRSGDLSVYWYQQSLDQGLQFLIQYYNGEERAKGNILERFSAQQFPDLHSELNLSSLELGDSALYFCASSFQVGVQETQYFGPGTRLLVL.

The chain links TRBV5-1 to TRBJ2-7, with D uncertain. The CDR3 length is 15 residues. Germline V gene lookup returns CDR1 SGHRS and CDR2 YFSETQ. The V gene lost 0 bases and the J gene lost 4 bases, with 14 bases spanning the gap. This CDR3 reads CASSLATLPGYEQYF. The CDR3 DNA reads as TGCGCCAGCAGCTTGGCCACCCTCCCGGGTTACGAGCAGTACTTC.

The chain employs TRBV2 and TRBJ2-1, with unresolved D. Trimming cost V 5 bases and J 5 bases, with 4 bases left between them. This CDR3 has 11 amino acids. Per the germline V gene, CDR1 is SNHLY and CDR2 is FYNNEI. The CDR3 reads CASSKNNEQFF. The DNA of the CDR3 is TGTGCCAGCAGTAAAAACAATGAGCAGTTCTTC.

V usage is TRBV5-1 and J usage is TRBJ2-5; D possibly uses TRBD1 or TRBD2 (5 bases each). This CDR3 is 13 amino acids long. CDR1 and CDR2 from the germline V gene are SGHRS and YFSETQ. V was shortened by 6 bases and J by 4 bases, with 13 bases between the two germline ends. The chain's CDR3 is CASNIWDGETQYF. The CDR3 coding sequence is TGCGCCAGCAACATTTGGGACGGAGAGACCCAGTACTTC.

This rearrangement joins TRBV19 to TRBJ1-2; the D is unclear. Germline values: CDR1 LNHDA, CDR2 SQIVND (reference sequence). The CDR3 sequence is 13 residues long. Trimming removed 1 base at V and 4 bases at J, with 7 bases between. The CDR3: CASSIAGTYGYTF. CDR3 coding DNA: TGTGCCAGTAGTATAGCAGGCACCTATGGCTACACCTTC.

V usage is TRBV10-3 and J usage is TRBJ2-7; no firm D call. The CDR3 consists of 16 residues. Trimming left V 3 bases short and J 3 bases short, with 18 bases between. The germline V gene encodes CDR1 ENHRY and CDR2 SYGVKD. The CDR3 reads CAISESRGASHYEQYF. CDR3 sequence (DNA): TGTGCCATCAGTGAATCTAGAGGAGCGTCTCACTACGAGCAGTACTTC.

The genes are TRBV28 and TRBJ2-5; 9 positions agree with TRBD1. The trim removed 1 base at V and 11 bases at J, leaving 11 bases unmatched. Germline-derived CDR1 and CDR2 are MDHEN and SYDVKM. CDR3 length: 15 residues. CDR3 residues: CASSLSGTGLGEQYF. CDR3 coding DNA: TGTGCCAGCAGTTTATCCGGGACAGGGTTAGGGGAGCAGTACTTC.

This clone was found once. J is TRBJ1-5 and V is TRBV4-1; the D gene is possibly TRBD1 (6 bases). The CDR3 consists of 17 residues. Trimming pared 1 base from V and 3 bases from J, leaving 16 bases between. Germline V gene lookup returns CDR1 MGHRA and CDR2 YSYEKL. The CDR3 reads CASSQAGDYGNNQPQHF. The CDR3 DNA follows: TGCGCCAGCAGCCAAGCAGGGGACTATGGGAACAATCAGCCCCAGCATTTT.

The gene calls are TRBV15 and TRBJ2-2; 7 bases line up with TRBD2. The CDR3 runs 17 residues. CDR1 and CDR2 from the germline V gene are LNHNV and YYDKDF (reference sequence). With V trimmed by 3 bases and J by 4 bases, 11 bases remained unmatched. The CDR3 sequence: CATSSQNSGWVTGELFF. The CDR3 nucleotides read TGTGCCACCAGCAGTCAAAATAGCGGGTGGGTCACCGGGGAGCTGTTTTTT. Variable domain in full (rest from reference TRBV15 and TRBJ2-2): DAMVIQNPRYQVTQFGKPVTLSCSQTLNHNVMYWYQQKSSQAPKLLFHYYDKDFNNEADTPDNFQSRRPNTSFCFLDIRSPGLGDTAMYLCATSSQNSGWVTGELFFGEGSRLTVL.

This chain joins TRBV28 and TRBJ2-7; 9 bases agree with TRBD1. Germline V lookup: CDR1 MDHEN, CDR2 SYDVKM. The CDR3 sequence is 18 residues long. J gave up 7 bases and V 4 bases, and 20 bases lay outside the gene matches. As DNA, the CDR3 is TGTGCCAGCAGTTCTATACTCCCCATCCAGGACAGGGGTGGAGAGCAGTACTTC. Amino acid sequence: CASSSILPIQDRGGEQYF.

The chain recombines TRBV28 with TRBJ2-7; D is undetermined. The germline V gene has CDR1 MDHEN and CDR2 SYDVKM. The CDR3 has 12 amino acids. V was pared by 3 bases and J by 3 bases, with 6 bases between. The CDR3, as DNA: TGTGCCAGCAGTTTGTGGAACTACGAGCAGTACTTC. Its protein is CASSLWNYEQYF.

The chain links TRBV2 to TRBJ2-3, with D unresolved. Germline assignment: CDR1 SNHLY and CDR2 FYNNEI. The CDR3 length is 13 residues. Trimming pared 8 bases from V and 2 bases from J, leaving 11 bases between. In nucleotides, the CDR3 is TGTGCCAGCGGAACGCAATCCACAGATACGCAGTATTTT. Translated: CASGTQSTDTQYF.

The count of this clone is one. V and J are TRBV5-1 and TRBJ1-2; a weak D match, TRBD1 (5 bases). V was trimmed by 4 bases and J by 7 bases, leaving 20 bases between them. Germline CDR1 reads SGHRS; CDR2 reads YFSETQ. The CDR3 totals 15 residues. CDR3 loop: CASSRSRQLQGGYTF. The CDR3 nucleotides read TGCGCCAGCAGCCGGAGCCGACAGCTCCAAGGTGGCTACACCTTC. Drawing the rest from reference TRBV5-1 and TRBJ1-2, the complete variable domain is KAGVTQTPRYLIKTRGQQVTLSCSPISGHRSVSWYQQTPGQGLQFLFEYFSETQRNKGNFPGRFSGRQFSNSRSEMNVSTLELGDSALYLCASSRSRQLQGGYTFGSGTRLTVV.

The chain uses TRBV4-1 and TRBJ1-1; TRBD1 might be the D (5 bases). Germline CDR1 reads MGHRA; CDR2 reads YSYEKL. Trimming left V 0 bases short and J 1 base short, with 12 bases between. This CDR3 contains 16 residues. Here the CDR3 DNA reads TGCGCCAGCAGCCAAGACACGGGACTCAGGAACACTGAAGCTTTCTTT. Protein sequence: CASSQDTGLRNTEAFF.

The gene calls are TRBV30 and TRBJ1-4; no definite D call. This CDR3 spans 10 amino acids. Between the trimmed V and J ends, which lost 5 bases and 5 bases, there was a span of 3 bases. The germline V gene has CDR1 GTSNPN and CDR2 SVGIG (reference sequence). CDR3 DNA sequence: TGTGCCTGGGGAAATGAAAAACTGTTTTTT. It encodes CAWGNEKLFF.

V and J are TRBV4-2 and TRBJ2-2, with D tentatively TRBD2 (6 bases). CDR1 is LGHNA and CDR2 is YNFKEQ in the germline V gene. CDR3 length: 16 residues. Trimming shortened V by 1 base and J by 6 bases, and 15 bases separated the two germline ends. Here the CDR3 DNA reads TGTGCCAGCAGCCAAGGAACGGGAGCCGCCGCCGGGGAGCTGTTTTTT. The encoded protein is CASSQGTGAAAGELFF.

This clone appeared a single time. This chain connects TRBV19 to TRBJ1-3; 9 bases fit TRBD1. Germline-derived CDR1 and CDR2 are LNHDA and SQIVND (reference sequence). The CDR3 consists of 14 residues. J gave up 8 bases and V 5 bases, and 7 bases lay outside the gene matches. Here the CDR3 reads CASSAMGQGYTIYF. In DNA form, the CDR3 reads TGTGCCAGTAGTGCAATGGGACAGGGATACACCATATATTTT.

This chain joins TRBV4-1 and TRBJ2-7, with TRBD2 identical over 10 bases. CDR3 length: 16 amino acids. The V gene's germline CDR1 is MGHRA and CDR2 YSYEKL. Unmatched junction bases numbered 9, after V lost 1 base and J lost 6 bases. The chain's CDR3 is CASSQVYRAGGREQYF. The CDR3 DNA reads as TGCGCCAGCAGCCAAGTATATCGAGCGGGAGGGCGCGAGCAGTACTTC.

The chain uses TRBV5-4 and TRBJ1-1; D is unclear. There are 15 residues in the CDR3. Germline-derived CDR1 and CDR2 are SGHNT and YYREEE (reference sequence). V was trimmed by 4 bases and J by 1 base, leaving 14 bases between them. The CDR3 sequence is CASSGIGVRNTEAFF. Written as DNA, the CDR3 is TGTGCCAGCAGCGGTATTGGGGTGAGGAACACTGAAGCTTTCTTT. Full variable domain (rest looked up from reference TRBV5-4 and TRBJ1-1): ETGVTQSPTHLIKTRGQQVTLRCSSQSGHNTVSWYQQALGQGPQFIFQYYREEENGRGNFPPRFSGLQFPNYSSELNVNALELDDSALYLCASSGIGVRNTEAFFGQGTRLTVV.

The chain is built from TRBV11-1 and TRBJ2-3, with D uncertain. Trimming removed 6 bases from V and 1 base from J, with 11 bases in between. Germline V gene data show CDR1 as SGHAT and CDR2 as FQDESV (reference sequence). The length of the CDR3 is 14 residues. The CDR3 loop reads CASSSRDGTDTQYF. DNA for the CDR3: TGTGCCAGCAGTTCCCGAGACGGCACAGATACGCAGTATTTT. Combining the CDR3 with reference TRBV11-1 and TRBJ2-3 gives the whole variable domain EAEVAQSPRYKITEKSQAVAFWCDPISGHATLYWYRQILGQGPELLVQFQDESVVDDSQLPKDRFSAERLKGVDSTLKIQPAELGDSAMYLCASSSRDGTDTQYFGPGTRLTVL.

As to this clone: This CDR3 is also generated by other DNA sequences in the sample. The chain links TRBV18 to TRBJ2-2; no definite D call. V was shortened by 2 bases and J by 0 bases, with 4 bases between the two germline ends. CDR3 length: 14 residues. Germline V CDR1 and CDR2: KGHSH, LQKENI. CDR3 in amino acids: CASSPGTNTGELFF. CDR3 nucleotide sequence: TGTGCCAGCTCACCAGGGACGAACACCGGGGAGCTGTTTTTT.

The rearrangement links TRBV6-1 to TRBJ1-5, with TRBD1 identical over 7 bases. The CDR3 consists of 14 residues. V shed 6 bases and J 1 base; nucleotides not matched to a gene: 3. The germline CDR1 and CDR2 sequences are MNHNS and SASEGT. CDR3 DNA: TGTGCCAGCAGAATGGACAGGAGCAATCAGCCCCAGCATTTT. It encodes CASRMDRSNQPQHF.

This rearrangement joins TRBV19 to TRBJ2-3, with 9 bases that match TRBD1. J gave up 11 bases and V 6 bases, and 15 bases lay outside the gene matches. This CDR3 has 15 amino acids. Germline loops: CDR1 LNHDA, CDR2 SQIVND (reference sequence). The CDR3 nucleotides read TGTGCCAGTAGATTCCGAGACAGGGGGTCGCAGGTGCAGTATTTT. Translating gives CASRFRDRGSQVQYF.

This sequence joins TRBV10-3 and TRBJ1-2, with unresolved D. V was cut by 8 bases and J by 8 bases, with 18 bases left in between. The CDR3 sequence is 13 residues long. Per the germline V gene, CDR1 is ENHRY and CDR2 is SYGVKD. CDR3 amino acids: CAIPPGRRKGYTF. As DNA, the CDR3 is TGTGCCATCCCCCCCGGACGTAGGAAAGGCTACACCTTC.

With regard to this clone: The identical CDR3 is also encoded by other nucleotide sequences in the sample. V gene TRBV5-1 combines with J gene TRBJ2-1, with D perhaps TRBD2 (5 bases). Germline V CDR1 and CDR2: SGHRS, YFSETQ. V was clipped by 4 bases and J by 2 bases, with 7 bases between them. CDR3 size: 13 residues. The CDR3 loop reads CASSPEAYNEQFF. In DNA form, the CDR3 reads TGCGCCAGCAGCCCGGAGGCCTACAATGAGCAGTTCTTC.

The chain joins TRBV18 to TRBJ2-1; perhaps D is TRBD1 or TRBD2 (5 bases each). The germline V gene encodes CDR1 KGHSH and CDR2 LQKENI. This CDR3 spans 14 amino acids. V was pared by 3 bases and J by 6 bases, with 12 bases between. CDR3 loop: CASSPRDLGNEQFF. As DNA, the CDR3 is TGTGCCAGCTCACCCCGGGACCTGGGCAATGAGCAGTTCTTC.